The clone carrying this T cell receptor beta chain has more than one count but fewer than ten. Its matching antigen is unknown. Method: immunoSEQ multiplex PCR; TCRdb's copy keeps in-frame clones and lacks some. The data hold more than 2,000 clones, with about 65% observed a single time. The data originate from a study of CD8 T cell repertoires and HIV-1 epitope variants. Per germline, CDR1 SGHTA and CDR2 FQGNSA. This CDR3 has 12 residues. V was clipped by 4 bases and J by 7 bases, with 11 bases between them. The chain couples TRBV7-2 to TRBJ2-7, with D maybe TRBD1 (6 bases). The source is a male donor with HIV. Sequencing was performed on cultured CD8+ T cells derived from PBMCs. The CDR3 sequence: CASSSPGDEQYF. The CDR3 nucleotides read TGTGCCAGCAGCTCGCCAGGGGATGAGCAGTACTTC.